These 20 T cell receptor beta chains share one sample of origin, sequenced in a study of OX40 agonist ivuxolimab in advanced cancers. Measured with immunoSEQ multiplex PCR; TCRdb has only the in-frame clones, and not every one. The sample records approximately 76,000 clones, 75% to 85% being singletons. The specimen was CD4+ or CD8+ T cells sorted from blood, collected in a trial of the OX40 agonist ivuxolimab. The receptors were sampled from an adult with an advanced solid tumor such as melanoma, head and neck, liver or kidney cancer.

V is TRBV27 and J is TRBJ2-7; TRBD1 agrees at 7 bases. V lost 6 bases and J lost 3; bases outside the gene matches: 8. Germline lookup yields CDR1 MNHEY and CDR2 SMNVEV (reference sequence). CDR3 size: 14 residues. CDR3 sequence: CASSPGQPFYEQYF. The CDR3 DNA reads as TGTGCCAGCAGCCCGGGACAGCCCTTCTACGAGCAGTACTTC.

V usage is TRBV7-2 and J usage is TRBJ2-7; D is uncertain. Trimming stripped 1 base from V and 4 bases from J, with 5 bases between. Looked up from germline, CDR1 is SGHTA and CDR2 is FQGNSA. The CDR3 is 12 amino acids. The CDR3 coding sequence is TGTGCCAGCAGCTTAGTAGGATACGAGCAGTACTTC. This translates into CASSLVGYEQYF. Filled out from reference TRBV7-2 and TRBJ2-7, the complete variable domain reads GAGVSQSPSNKVTEKGKDVELRCDPISGHTALYWYRQSLGQGLEFLIYFQGNSAPDKSGLPSDRFSAERTGGSVSTLTIQRTQQEDSAVYLCASSLVGYEQYFGPGTRLTVT.

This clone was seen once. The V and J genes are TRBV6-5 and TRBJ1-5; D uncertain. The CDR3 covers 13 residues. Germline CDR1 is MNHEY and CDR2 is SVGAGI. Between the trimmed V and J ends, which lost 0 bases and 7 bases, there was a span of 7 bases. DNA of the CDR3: TGTGCCAGCAGTTACTCGATCAGCCAGCCCCAGCATTTT. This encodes CASSYSISQPQHF.

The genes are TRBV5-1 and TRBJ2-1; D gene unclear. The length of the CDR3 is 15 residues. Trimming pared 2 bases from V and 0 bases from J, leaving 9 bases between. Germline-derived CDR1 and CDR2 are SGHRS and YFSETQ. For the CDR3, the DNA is TGCGCCAGCAGCTTAAGGTTCAGCTCCTACAATGAGCAGTTCTTC. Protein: CASSLRFSSYNEQFF.

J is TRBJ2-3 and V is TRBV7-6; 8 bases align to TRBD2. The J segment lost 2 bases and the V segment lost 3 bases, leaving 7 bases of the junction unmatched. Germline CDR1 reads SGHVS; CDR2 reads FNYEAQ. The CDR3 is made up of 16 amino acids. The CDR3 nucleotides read TGTGCCAGCAGCTTCGCGGGTAGCGGGGCCACAGATACGCAGTATTTT. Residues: CASSFAGSGATDTQYF.

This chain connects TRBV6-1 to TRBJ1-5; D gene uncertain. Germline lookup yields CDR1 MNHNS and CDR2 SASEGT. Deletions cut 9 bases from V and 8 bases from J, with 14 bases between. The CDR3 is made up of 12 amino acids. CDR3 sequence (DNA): TGTGCCAGTGGACGGCTTGTAGAGCCCCAGCATTTT. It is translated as CASGRLVEPQHF.

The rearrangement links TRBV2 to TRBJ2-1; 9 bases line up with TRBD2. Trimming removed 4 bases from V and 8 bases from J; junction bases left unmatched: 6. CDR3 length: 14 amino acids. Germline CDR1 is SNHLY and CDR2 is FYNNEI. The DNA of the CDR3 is TGTGCCAGCAGTGCTCTAGCGGGGCTAGATGAGCAGTTCTTC. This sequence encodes CASSALAGLDEQFF.

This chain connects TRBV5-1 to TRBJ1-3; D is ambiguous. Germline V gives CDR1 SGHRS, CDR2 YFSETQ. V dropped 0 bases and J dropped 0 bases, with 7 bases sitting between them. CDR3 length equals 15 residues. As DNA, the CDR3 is TGCGCCAGCAGCTTGGAGGCAGGCTCTGGAAACACCATATATTTT. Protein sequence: CASSLEAGSGNTIYF. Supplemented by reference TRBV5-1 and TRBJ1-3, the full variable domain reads KAGVTQTPRYLIKTRGQQVTLSCSPISGHRSVSWYQQTPGQGLQFLFEYFSETQRNKGNFPGRFSGRQFSNSRSEMNVSTLELGDSALYLCASSLEAGSGNTIYFGEGSWLTVV.

CDR3 DNA: TGTGCCAGCAGCAACCCTACCCAGTCCAGGGGGGTACCCTACGAGCAGTACTTC. This gives the protein CASSNPTQSRGVPYEQYF. The chain links TRBV21-1 to TRBJ2-7; the table names TRBD1, a call not compared with the DNA. TRBV21-1 is a pseudogene segment. This CDR3 region has 18 residues.

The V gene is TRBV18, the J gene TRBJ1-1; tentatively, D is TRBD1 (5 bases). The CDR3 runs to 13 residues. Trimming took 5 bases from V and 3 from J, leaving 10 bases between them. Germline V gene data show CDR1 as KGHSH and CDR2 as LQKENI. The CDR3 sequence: CASSTRVDTEAFF. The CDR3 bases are TGTGCCAGCTCAACCAGGGTGGACACTGAAGCTTTCTTT.

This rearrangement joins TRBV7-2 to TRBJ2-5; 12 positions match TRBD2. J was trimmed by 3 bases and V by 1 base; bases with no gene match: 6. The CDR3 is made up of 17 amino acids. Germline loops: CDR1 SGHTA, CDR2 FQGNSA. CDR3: CASSLGLSSGGEETQYF. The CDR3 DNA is TGTGCCAGCAGCTTAGGGCTCTCTAGCGGGGGGGAAGAGACCCAGTACTTC.

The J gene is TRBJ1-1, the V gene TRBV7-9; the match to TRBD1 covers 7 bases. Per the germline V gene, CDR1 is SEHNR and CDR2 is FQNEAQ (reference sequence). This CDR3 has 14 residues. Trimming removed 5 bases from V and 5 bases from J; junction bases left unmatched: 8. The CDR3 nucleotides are TGTGCCAGCAGCCCTGCGACAGGGAGGACTGAAGCTTTCTTT. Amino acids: CASSPATGRTEAFF.

CDR3 DNA: TGCGCCAGCAGCCACGGGATGGGGGCAGATGAGCAGTTCTTC. Amino acid sequence: CASSHGMGADEQFF. The chain carries TRBV4-3 and TRBJ2-1, with TRBD1 as a possible D gene (6 bases). V was trimmed by 3 bases and J by 8 bases, leaving 14 bases between them. The CDR3 loop spans 14 amino acids. CDR1 is LGHNA, CDR2 YSLEER, per germline.

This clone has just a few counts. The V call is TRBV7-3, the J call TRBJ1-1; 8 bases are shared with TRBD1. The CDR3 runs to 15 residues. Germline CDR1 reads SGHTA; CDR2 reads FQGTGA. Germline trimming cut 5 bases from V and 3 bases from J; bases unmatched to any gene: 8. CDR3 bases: TGTGCCAGCAGCCTAAATGGACAGGGATACACTGAAGCTTTCTTT. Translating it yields CASSLNGQGYTEAFF.

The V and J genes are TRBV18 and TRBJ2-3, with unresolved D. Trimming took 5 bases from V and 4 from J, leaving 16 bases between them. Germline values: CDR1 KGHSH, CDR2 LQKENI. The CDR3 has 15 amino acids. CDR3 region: CASSSQALPPDTQYF. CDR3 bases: TGTGCCAGCTCATCCCAGGCCCTACCCCCAGATACGCAGTATTTT.

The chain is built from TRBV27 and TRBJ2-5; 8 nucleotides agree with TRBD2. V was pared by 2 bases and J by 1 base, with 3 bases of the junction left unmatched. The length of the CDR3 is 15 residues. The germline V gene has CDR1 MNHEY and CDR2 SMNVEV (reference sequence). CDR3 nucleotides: TGTGCCAGCAGTTTAGCGGGGGGACTCCAAGAGACCCAGTACTTC. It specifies CASSLAGGLQETQYF.

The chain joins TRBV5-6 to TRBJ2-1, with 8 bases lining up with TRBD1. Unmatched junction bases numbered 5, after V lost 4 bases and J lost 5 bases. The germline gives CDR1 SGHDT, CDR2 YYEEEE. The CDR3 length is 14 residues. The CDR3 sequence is CASSIGTGNNEQFF. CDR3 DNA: TGTGCCAGCAGCATAGGGACAGGCAACAATGAGCAGTTCTTC.

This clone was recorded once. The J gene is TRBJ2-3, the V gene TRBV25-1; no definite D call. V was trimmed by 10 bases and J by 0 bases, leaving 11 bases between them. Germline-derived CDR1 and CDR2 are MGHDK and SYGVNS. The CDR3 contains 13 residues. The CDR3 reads CATSVPSTDTQYF. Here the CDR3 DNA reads TGTGCCACCTCAGTCCCGAGCACAGATACGCAGTATTTT.

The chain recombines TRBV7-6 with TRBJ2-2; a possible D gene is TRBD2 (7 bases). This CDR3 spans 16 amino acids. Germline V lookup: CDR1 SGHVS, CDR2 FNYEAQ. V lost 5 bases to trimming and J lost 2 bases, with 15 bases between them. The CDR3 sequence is CASSRTPGGNTGELFF. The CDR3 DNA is TGTGCCAGCAGCCGTACCCCGGGGGGCAACACCGGGGAGCTGTTTTTT.

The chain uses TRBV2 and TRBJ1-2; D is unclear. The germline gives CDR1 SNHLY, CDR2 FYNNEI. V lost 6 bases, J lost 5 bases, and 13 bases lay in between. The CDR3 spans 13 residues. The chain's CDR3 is CASSARLHYGYTF. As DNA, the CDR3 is TGTGCCAGCAGCGCTAGGCTGCATTATGGCTACACCTTC.